Following are 21 T cell receptor beta chains from one sample sequenced in a study of blood T cell repertoires in COVID-19. Using immunoSEQ multiplex PCR, the repertoire was profiled, and TCRdb retains in-frame clones only, with some absent. Of around 40,000 clones in the sample, about 90% are singletons; the top ten hold around 12%. The material sequenced was peripheral blood. These receptors originate from a human donor in a cohort sampled during active COVID-19.

Here the CDR3 reads CASSPRTGGYEQYF. CDR3 coding DNA: TGTGCCAGCAGCCCCCGGACAGGAGGCTACGAGCAGTACTTC. The chain links TRBV7-2 to TRBJ2-7; 7 bases fit TRBD1. Germline trimming cut 5 bases from V and 3 bases from J; bases unmatched to any gene: 7. The germline gives CDR1 SGHTA, CDR2 FQGNSA. The CDR3 has 14 residues.

V gene TRBV3-1 (or the pseudogene TRBV3-2) combines with J gene TRBJ2-7; 10 positions match TRBD2. Germline CDR1 and CDR2: LGHDT and YNNKEL (reference sequence). The trim removed 3 bases at V and 4 bases at J, leaving 6 bases unmatched. This CDR3 contains 15 residues. Here the CDR3 reads CASSHPSSGRYEQYF. The CDR3 DNA sequence: TGTGCCAGCAGCCACCCCTCTAGCGGGAGATACGAGCAGTACTTC.

The chain uses TRBV12-5 and TRBJ1-2; tentative D call: TRBD1 (6 bases). Germline CDR1 LGHNT, CDR2 FRNRAP. This CDR3 contains 15 residues. Deletions cut 8 bases from V and 2 bases from J, with 18 bases between. CDR3 region: CASSSPSQGNYGYTF. CDR3 sequence (DNA): TGTGCTAGTAGCAGCCCGTCCCAGGGGAACTATGGCTACACCTTC. Together with reference TRBV12-5 and TRBJ1-2, the CDR3 gives the full variable domain: DARVTQTPRHKVTEMGQEVTMRCQPILGHNTVFWYRQTMMQGLELLAYFRNRAPLDDSGMPKDRFSAEMPDATLATLKIQPSEPRDSAVYFCASSSPSQGNYGYTFGSGTRLTVV.

The V call is TRBV18, the J call TRBJ1-2; D remains unclear. The CDR3 length is 14 residues. Germline V gives CDR1 KGHSH, CDR2 LQKENI. The V and J ends lost 2 bases and 10 bases respectively, with 17 bases between them. The CDR3 DNA reads as TGTGCCAGCTCACCAAGAAGACGGGTCGAGGACTACACCTTC. It yields the protein CASSPRRRVEDYTF.

The V call is TRBV27, the J call TRBJ2-3; the D gene is possibly TRBD1 (5 bases). V was shortened by 8 bases and J by 4 bases, with 13 bases between the two germline ends. CDR3 length: 13 residues. Germline lookup yields CDR1 MNHEY and CDR2 SMNVEV (reference sequence). The CDR3 DNA reads as TGTGCCAGCTCGGGCAGGGCGGCAGATACGCAGTATTTT. It is translated as CASSGRAADTQYF.

The J gene is TRBJ1-3, the V gene TRBV19; 8 bases fit TRBD1. The ends lost 6 bases at V and 6 bases at J; junction bases unmatched: 10. The germline V gene encodes CDR1 LNHDA and CDR2 SQIVND (reference sequence). The CDR3 covers 15 residues. In DNA, the CDR3 is TGTGCCAGTAGCCCGAGGGGGACAGGAGTAAACACCATATATTTT. Translated, it gives CASSPRGTGVNTIYF.

The J gene is TRBJ2-7, the V gene TRBV3-1 (or the pseudogene TRBV3-2); 7 bases agree with TRBD2. The CDR3 totals 15 residues. Germline V gene data show CDR1 as LGHDT and CDR2 as YNNKEL (reference sequence). V lost 1 base and J lost 1; bases outside the gene matches: 4. This CDR3 reads CASSQGGGKSYEQYF. The DNA for the CDR3 is TGTGCCAGCAGCCAAGGGGGGGGAAAGTCCTACGAGCAGTACTTC.

The chain employs TRBV6-4 and TRBJ2-6; TRBD2 matches at 13 bases. The germline gives CDR1 MRHNA, CDR2 SNTAGT. V lost 5 bases, J lost 0 bases, and 4 bases stayed unmatched. CDR3 length: 18 amino acids. In DNA, the CDR3 is TGTGCCAGCAGTCCGGGACTAGCGGGGCCCTCTGGGGCCAACGTCCTGACTTTC. Translating it yields CASSPGLAGPSGANVLTF.

A single count supports this clone. V usage is TRBV6-5 and J usage is TRBJ2-1, with 8 positions matching TRBD1. With 5 bases clipped from V and 7 bases from J, the junction kept 7 bases outside the gene matches. This CDR3 is built from 14 residues. CDR1 MNHEY and CDR2 SVGAGI come from the germline V gene. This chain's CDR3 is CASSQGAGGNEQFF. CDR3 coding DNA: TGTGCCAGCAGTCAGGGGGCTGGGGGGAATGAGCAGTTCTTC.

V and J are TRBV1 and TRBJ2-7; TRBD2 is taken as the D call from the table, unchecked against the DNA. TRBV1 is flagged as a pseudogene. This CDR3 contains 14 residues. CDR3 loop: CTSTRSGRAYEQYF. The CDR3 DNA follows: TGCACCAGCACCAGGAGCGGGAGGGCCTACGAGCAGTACTTC.

This chain uses TRBV6-5 with TRBJ2-5, with 13 positions matching TRBD2. CDR1 is MNHEY and CDR2 is SVGAGI in the germline V gene. This CDR3 spans 15 amino acids. V was pared by 6 bases and J by 6 bases, with 7 bases of the junction left unmatched. The CDR3 DNA follows: TGTGCCAGCAGCCGAGGACTAGCGGGAGTGAAGACCCAGTACTTC. This translates into CASSRGLAGVKTQYF.

The gene calls are TRBV9 and TRBJ2-3; TRBD2 matches 10 bases. The CDR3 runs to 20 residues. The trim removed 4 bases at V and 4 bases at J, leaving 21 bases unmatched. In germline, CDR1 is SGDLS, CDR2 YYNGEE. CDR3 DNA sequence: TGTGCCAGCAGCCCCCTCCTCTTTAGAGCGGGAGGGGGGGGGCCAGATACGCAGTATTTT. Its protein product is CASSPLLFRAGGGGPDTQYF.

The chain links TRBV5-1 to TRBJ1-5; the D is unclear. Trimming left V 4 bases short and J 2 bases short, with 10 bases between. The germline V gene has CDR1 SGHRS and CDR2 YFSETQ. The CDR3 length is 14 residues. For the CDR3, the DNA is TGCGCCAGCAGCGAAGGGAGCGGCAATCAGCCCCAGCATTTT. Translating gives CASSEGSGNQPQHF.

The chain couples TRBV5-1 to TRBJ1-1; 7 positions match TRBD1. CDR1 and CDR2 (germline): SGHRS, YFSETQ. This CDR3 has 15 amino acids. V trimming: 4 bases; J trimming: 0 bases; junction bases outside the gene matches: 6. For the CDR3, the DNA is TGCGCCAGCAGCAAGGACAGGTCCATGAACACTGAAGCTTTCTTT. Amino acid sequence: CASSKDRSMNTEAFF.

This sequence joins TRBV27 and TRBJ2-7; the match to TRBD1 covers 8 bases. Unmatched junction bases numbered 26, after V lost 5 bases and J lost 5 bases. Germline assignment: CDR1 MNHEY and CDR2 SMNVEV (reference sequence). The CDR3 has 20 amino acids. The CDR3 loop reads CASSPPARFPGGDFTHEQYF. The CDR3 DNA reads TGTGCCAGCAGTCCCCCCGCTCGCTTTCCAGGGGGCGATTTTACTCACGAGCAGTACTTC.

This chain joins TRBV4-1 and TRBJ2-5; 7 bases map to TRBD2. Germline values: CDR1 MGHRA, CDR2 YSYEKL. The trim removed 4 bases at V and 5 bases at J, leaving 4 bases unmatched. The length of the CDR3 is 13 residues. CDR3 amino acids: CASSLAAGETQYF. The CDR3 coding sequence is TGCGCCAGCAGCCTCGCAGCGGGGGAGACCCAGTACTTC.

This clone was seen only once. V gene TRBV4-3 combines with J gene TRBJ2-2; tentatively, D is TRBD2 (5 bases). The CDR3 covers 14 residues. Looked up from germline, CDR1 is LGHNA and CDR2 is YSLEER. V was pared by 0 bases and J by 7 bases, with 9 bases between. In DNA, the CDR3 is TGCGCCAGCAGCCAAGATACCGGGATCGGGGAGCTGTTTTTT. It translates to CASSQDTGIGELFF.

CDR3 sequence (DNA): TGTGCCAGCAGCTTGGGGGCACAGGGCACGAATTCACCCCTCCACTTT. Protein sequence: CASSLGAQGTNSPLHF. J is TRBJ1-6 and V is TRBV5-4; possible D gene TRBD1, 6 bases. Germline V CDR1 and CDR2: SGHNT, YYREEE (reference sequence). The CDR3 is 16 amino acids. The V end lost 0 bases, the J end lost 7 bases, and 14 bases lay between the germline ends.

The genes are TRBV28 and TRBJ2-3, with D possibly matching TRBD2 (6 bases). Trimming took off 8 bases at V and 3 bases at J, with 24 bases between the two ends. The CDR3 covers 17 residues. The germline V gene has CDR1 MDHEN and CDR2 SYDVKM. CDR3 protein: CASHKWGRRAGTDTQYF. The CDR3 DNA reads as TGTGCCAGCCACAAATGGGGACGGAGGGCCGGAACAGATACGCAGTATTTT.

The chain is built from TRBV5-6 and TRBJ2-2, with D possibly TRBD1 on 5 matching bases. The V gene lost 2 bases and the J gene lost 4 bases, with 12 bases spanning the gap. Germline lookup yields CDR1 SGHDT and CDR2 YYEEEE. CDR3 length: 15 amino acids. The CDR3 nucleotides are TGTGCCAGCAGCTTCGTCGACAGACCCACCGGGGAGCTGTTTTTT. It specifies CASSFVDRPTGELFF.

V and J are TRBV30 and TRBJ1-2, with D uncertain. V gave up 3 bases and J gave up 5 bases, with 13 bases separating them. CDR1 and CDR2 from the germline V gene are GTSNPN and SVGIG (reference sequence). There are 13 residues in the CDR3. CDR3 nucleotides: TGTGCCTGGAGCATCACCAGCGTTTATGGCTACACCTTC. Its protein product is CAWSITSVYGYTF.